Reported below is one T cell receptor beta chain. Trimming removed 6 bases from V and 6 bases from J; junction bases left unmatched: 10. This CDR3 is built from 14 residues. The germline gives CDR1 SGHKS, CDR2 YYEKEE (reference sequence). The entry originates in a study of blood T cell repertoires in COVID-19. Study at large: Acute and convalescent COVID-19 specimens originated in the United States, Italy and Spain. The cDNA or gDNA used as material had been derived from T cells, B-cell-depleted T cells, or PBMCs.

Per the study methods: Estimates of nucleated cell counts were drawn from the amplification of reference gene primers. This table comes from immunoSEQ multiplex PCR, and its TCRdb copy is limited to in-frame clones, with some not included. D and trimming were read from the DNA, whereas the V and J calls and clone size are those reported in that table. The table records under 200,000 clones, 80% to 95% of them present only once. Specimen: peripheral blood. This sequence joins TRBV5-5 and TRBJ2-3; 7 bases are a match to TRBD2. This receptor was obtained from a man aged 50-59 years with acute or convalescent COVID-19. CDR3 sequence reads: CASNWGGPYDTQYF. For the CDR3, the DNA is TGTGCCAGCAACTGGGGAGGGCCGTACGATACGCAGTATTTT. The entire variable domain, with the rest obtained from reference TRBV5-5 and TRBJ2-3, is as follows: DAGVTQSPTHLIKTRGQQVTLRCSPISGHKSVSWYQQVLGQGPQFIFQYYEKEERGRGNFPDRFSARQFPNYSSELNVNALLLGDSALYLCASNWGGPYDTQYFGPGTRLTVL.